The rows below give T cell receptor beta chains drawn from one sample of a study of Ad26.COV2.S vaccination and SARS-CoV-2 variants. Assay: immunoSEQ multiplex PCR; the TCRdb copy retains only in-frame clones and omits some. The sample contains under 150,000 clones, around 86% of which appear only once. The sequencing here drew on peripheral blood, taken after recovery from COVID-19. Every receptor here comes from a human donor who had recovered from COVID-19. Both conserved end residues are part of each CDR3. The D gene is left open where the match is weak.

V gene,J gene,D gene,CDR3 DNA,CDR3 protein
TRBV9,TRBJ1-2,.,TGTGCCAGCAGCGACCCGGACGAGGCGACGGTCCGTTTTCCTGGCTACACCTTC,CASSDPDEATVRFPGYTF
TRBV28,TRBJ1-2,.,TGTGCCAGCAGTAGGGTCTTACCCTCTGGCTACACCTTC,CASSRVLPSGYTF
TRBV9,TRBJ2-1,TRBD2,TGTGCCAGCAGCGTGGCCAGCGGGGGTAACAATGAGCAGTTCTTC,CASSVASGGNNEQFF
TRBV6-6,TRBJ1-1,.,TGTGCCAGCAGTTACCTGGCAGGGACGAACACTGAAGCTTTCTTT,CASSYLAGTNTEAFF
TRBV5-1,TRBJ1-1,.,TGCGCCAGCAGCCCCAAACAGGTAGCTCCGGACACTGAAGCTTTCTTT,CASSPKQVAPDTEAFF
TRBV5-1,TRBJ2-3,.,TGCGCCAGCAGCCTCCCGGGACCAGATACAGATACGCAGTATTTT,CASSLPGPDTDTQYF
TRBV10-2,TRBJ1-3,.,TGCGCCAGCAGTGAGTGGCGAATAGCTGGAAACACCATATATTTT,CASSEWRIAGNTIYF
TRBV20-1,TRBJ2-1,.,TGCAGTGCGGAGACACATGAGCAGTTCTTC,CSAETHEQFF
TRBV19,TRBJ1-2,.,TGTGCCAGTAGTATAGGAGGGGAAGCTAACTATGGCTACACCTTC,CASSIGGEANYGYTF
TRBV27,TRBJ1-1,.,TGTGCCAGCAGTCCCGGGGAACACACTGAAGCTTTCTTT,CASSPGEHTEAFF
TRBV25-1,TRBJ2-5,.,TGTGCCAGCAGTGAGACCCAGGGACGGGAGACCCAGTACTTC,CASSETQGRETQYF
TRBV9,TRBJ2-1,.,TGTGCCAGCAGCGTAGAGGGCTGGTCCTACAATGAGCAGTTCTTC,CASSVEGWSYNEQFF
TRBV18,TRBJ2-1,.,TGTGCCAGCTCACCAACAGGGGGGGGTGGCTACAATGAGCAGTTCTTC,CASSPTGGGGYNEQFF
TRBV6-5,TRBJ2-2,TRBD1,TGTGCCAGCACCTGGGACAGAACCACCGGGGAGCTGTTTTTT,CASTWDRTTGELFF
TRBV19,TRBJ1-2,TRBD1,TGTGCCAGTAGTAGTCTCAGGGGGCAGGACTATGGCTACACCTTC,CASSSLRGQDYGYTF